A selection of T cell receptor beta chains follows, all from one sample in a study of blood T cell repertoires in COVID-19. Assay: immunoSEQ multiplex PCR; the TCRdb copy retains only in-frame clones and omits some. The table lists a few hundred thousand clones, roughly 85% of them singletons, with 4.5% to 7% in the top ten. Sample: PBMCs or T cells enriched from blood (not recorded which). The receptor source for this set is a woman younger than 45 who had recovered from COVID-19. The conserved cysteine and the conserved F or W are not part of the CDR3 here.

J,V,CDR3
TRBJ2-5,TRBV12-2,ASRPSLSGEETQY
TRBJ1-5,TRBV13,ASSLRGRNQPQH
TRBJ1-4,TRBV9,ASSASGGRASEKLF
TRBJ1-1,TRBV7-2,ASSPSGGGAGNTEAF
TRBJ1-3,TRBV18,ASSLDSSGNTIY
TRBJ1-1,TRBV10-1,ASRPGWGDTEAF
TRBJ1-1,TRBV3-1/TRBV3-2,ASSLGQMNTEAF
TRBJ2-3,TRBV5-5,ASRLVASGSTDTQY
TRBJ1-2,TRBV9,ASSVDPGSNYGYT
TRBJ1-1,TRBV7-6,ASSLFSQGGTEAF
TRBJ2-5,TRBV2,ASSEAPSGGSETQY
TRBJ1-4,TRBV30,AWSVKQNEKLF
TRBJ1-2,TRBV19,ASSMVGGIGYT
TRBJ2-7,TRBV15,ATSRETGGNEQY
TRBJ1-2,TRBV29-1,SVVGQGYGYT
TRBJ1-1,TRBV27,ASSFAPRGTEAF
TRBJ1-1,TRBV6-5,ASRIQGPTTEAF
TRBJ2-3,TRBV13,ASSRPGEGDTQY
TRBJ2-3,TRBV5-1,ASSLDRGRPDTQY
TRBJ2-6,TRBV9,ASSVTPTGSGANVLT
TRBJ2-2,TRBV2,ATRQGANTGELF
TRBJ2-7,TRBV7-8,ASSSPGTTYYEQY
TRBJ2-7,TRBV7-3,ASSLSQDYEQY